This TCR beta chain was recovered during a study of cytomegalovirus exposure and HLA in healthy donors. CDR1 SGHRS and CDR2 YFSETQ come from the germline V gene. The CDR3 loop spans 15 amino acids. The V gene end was trimmed by 0 bases and the J gene end by 6 bases; junction bases not matched to a gene: 5. The PCR contained 60 Vbeta and 13 Jbeta primers. Assay used: immunoSEQ multiplex PCR; TCRdb lists only in-frame clones, some missing. The table records about 130,000 clones, 70% to 85% of them present only once. Sample: PBMCs. V usage is TRBV5-1 and J usage is TRBJ2-3, with TRBD2 matching over 9 bases. The clonotype was recovered from a man in his forties or fifties in good health and CMV-seronegative. The CDR3 DNA follows: TGCGCCAGCAGCTTGGTTACTAGCGGGCGGGATACGCAGTATTTT. Protein sequence: CASSLVTSGRDTQYF.